This entry lists 16 T cell receptor beta chains sequenced from one sample in a study of T cells in Graves' hyperthyroidism and ophthalmopathy. Researchers took RNA transcripts and amplified the TCR beta CDR3 regions from them. HTBI primers drove first-round RT-PCR of the TCR CDR3. MiXCR, run by TCRdb on the multiplex PCR reads, gives a single entry per CDR3 protein. The sample has hundreds of thousands of distinct CDR3 sequences; over 12% are singletons. The sample consisted of blood. The receptors were sampled from a man aged 50-60 years with Graves' ophthalmopathy.

About this clonotype itself: Relative to the germline gene, one junction end is altered; a read error may explain this. The V and J genes are TRBV12-3 or TRBV12-4 and TRBJ2-5; 10 bases are shared with TRBD2. The length of the CDR3 is 15 residues. The chain's CDR3 is CASSLAGEGQETQYF. In DNA form, the CDR3 reads TGTGCCAGCAGTCTAGCGGGAGAAGGGCAAGAGACCCAGTACTTC.

This clonotype was recorded many times. The chain carries TRBV15 and TRBJ2-7; 7 bases match TRBD1. From germline, CDR1 is LNHNV and CDR2 YYDKDF (reference sequence). Trimming removed 2 bases from V and 2 bases from J; junction bases left unmatched: 6. This CDR3 is 15 amino acids long. CDR3 nucleotides: TGTGCCACCAGCAGAAAAACAGGGGTTACCTACGAGCAGTACTTC. This encodes CATSRKTGVTYEQYF.

The V call is TRBV12-3 or TRBV12-4, the J call TRBJ1-1; 9 positions agree with TRBD1. This CDR3 is built from 14 residues. Losses at the gene ends were 5 bases for V and 4 bases for J; bases not matched to a gene: 5. The CDR3 DNA follows: TGTGCCAGCAGTGAACAGGGGGCGGTCACTGAAGCTTTCTTT. Its translation: CASSEQGAVTEAFF.

This clonotype was detected a few times. The gene calls are TRBV9 and TRBJ2-3; no firm D call. V gave up 1 base and J gave up 6 bases, with 18 bases separating them. The CDR3 is 16 residues long. Germline V gene data show CDR1 as SGDLS and CDR2 as YYNGEE. The CDR3 region is CASSVIRTNPGDTQYF. In nucleotides, the CDR3 is TGTGCCAGCAGCGTAATCAGGACCAACCCGGGTGATACGCAGTATTTT.

This clonotype was seen only a few times. The genes are TRBV7-9 and TRBJ2-5; 9 nucleotides line up with TRBD1. Germline CDR1 SEHNR, CDR2 FQNEAQ (reference sequence). V shed 5 bases and J 4 bases; nucleotides not matched to a gene: 5. The CDR3 consists of 14 residues. DNA of the CDR3: TGTGCCAGCAGCAATACGGGACAGGGAGAGACCCAGTACTTC. Its translation: CASSNTGQGETQYF.

The genes are TRBV2 and TRBJ1-5; 8 nucleotides line up with TRBD1. The CDR3 runs 13 residues. The germline V gene encodes CDR1 SNHLY and CDR2 FYNNEI. J gave up 13 bases and V 3 bases, and 8 bases lay outside the gene matches. The CDR3 DNA reads TGTGCCAGCAGTGATTCCCTCCGGGACAGGCAGCATTTT. It translates to CASSDSLRDRQHF.

This clonotype was seen at least ten times. The chain combines TRBV6-6 with TRBJ2-3; D is unclear. This CDR3 has 15 residues. Trimming cost V 2 bases and J 0 bases, with 9 bases left between them. Germline values: CDR1 MNHNY, CDR2 SVGAGI (reference sequence). CDR3: CASSYLKLSTDTQYF. DNA for the CDR3: TGTGCCAGCAGTTACCTAAAACTAAGCACAGATACGCAGTATTTT.

The chain carries TRBV2 and TRBJ2-7; 9 bases agree with TRBD1. Germline CDR1 reads SNHLY; CDR2 reads FYNNEI. The length of the CDR3 is 15 residues. V gave up 8 bases and J gave up 2 bases; unmatched junction bases: 10. The CDR3 protein is CASGLKQGAAYEQYF. DNA for the CDR3: TGTGCCAGCGGACTCAAACAGGGGGCGGCCTACGAGCAGTACTTC.

V and J are TRBV28 and TRBJ1-5, with D perhaps TRBD1 (5 bases). The CDR3 covers 9 residues. Trimming took off 10 bases at V and 9 bases at J, with 7 bases between the two ends. From germline, CDR1 is MDHEN and CDR2 SYDVKM. This CDR3 is CAIGGPQHF. CDR3 DNA sequence: TGTGCCATCGGGGGGCCCCAGCATTTT.

This clonotype was seen at least ten times. J is TRBJ2-7 and V is TRBV6-1, with 11 nucleotides matching TRBD2. The CDR3 totals 14 residues. The V gene end was trimmed by 6 bases and the J gene end by 1 base; junction bases not matched to a gene: 2. From germline, CDR1 is MNHNS and CDR2 SASEGT. The CDR3 is CASRASGRSYEQYF. The CDR3 DNA reads as TGTGCCAGCAGGGCTAGCGGGAGGTCCTACGAGCAGTACTTC.

This clonotype was counted ten times or more. The chain employs TRBV3-1 and TRBJ1-6, with D maybe TRBD1 (5 bases). Germline CDR1 is LGHDT and CDR2 is YNNKEL (reference sequence). V gave up 1 base and J gave up 9 bases, with 10 bases separating them. The CDR3 covers 14 residues. The chain's CDR3 is CASSQVGDGSPLHF. CDR3 nucleotides: TGTGCCAGCAGCCAAGTAGGGGACGGTTCACCCCTCCACTTT.

There are many counts of this clonotype. J is TRBJ1-2 and V is TRBV18; D ambiguous. Looked up from germline, CDR1 is KGHSH and CDR2 is LQKENI. The V and J ends lost 6 bases and 3 bases respectively, with 11 bases between them. This CDR3 is 13 amino acids long. CDR3 coding DNA: TGTGCCAGCTCCCCCCGGGAGGACTATGGCTACACCTTC. It encodes CASSPREDYGYTF.

Comments on this clonotype: Just one base apart from a much larger clone, this may be a read error. The CDR3 end shows no conserved phenylalanine or tryptophan, and so a read error is likely. The chain uses TRBV30 and TRBJ2-7; perhaps TRBD1 as D (5 bases). Germline assignment: CDR1 GTSNPN and CDR2 SVGIG (reference sequence). V was cut by 5 bases and J by 1 base, with 9 bases left in between. CDR3 length: 12 residues. DNA for the CDR3: TGTGCCTGGGGGGCTCTTTCCTACGAGCAGTACCTC. This translates into CAWGALSYEQYL.

This clonotype occurred many times. V is TRBV6-1 and J is TRBJ2-2; 7 nucleotides align to TRBD2. The CDR3 is 15 residues long. CDR1 and CDR2 (germline): MNHNS, SASEGT. J lost 0 bases, V lost 5 bases, and 3 bases had no gene match. CDR3 in amino acids: CASSSLAANTGELFF. DNA for the CDR3: TGTGCCAGCAGTTCCCTAGCGGCGAACACCGGGGAGCTGTTTTTT.

The chain has TRBV5-1 and TRBJ1-6; 9 positions agree with TRBD1. After removal of 4 bases from V and 5 bases from J, the junction contained 4 bases not matched to a gene. The CDR3 sequence is 15 residues long. Per the germline V gene, CDR1 is SGHRS and CDR2 is YFSETQ. The CDR3 DNA sequence: TGCGCCAGCAGCCCCAGGACAGGGGATAATTCACCCCTCCACTTT. Protein product: CASSPRTGDNSPLHF.

This clonotype was counted a few times. This chain joins TRBV27 and TRBJ2-7, with 9 positions matching TRBD1. This CDR3 is 15 amino acids long. Germline lookup yields CDR1 MNHEY and CDR2 SMNVEV (reference sequence). Trimming took 4 bases from V and 5 from J; bases not matched to a gene: 9. DNA of the CDR3: TGTGCCAGCAGTTGGTGGGGACAGGGTAACGACGAGCAGTACTTC. Protein: CASSWWGQGNDEQYF.